Sequencing of this T cell receptor beta chain was carried out in a study of cytomegalovirus exposure and HLA in healthy donors. Study summary: The Caucasian-associated ancestry cluster contained 65% to 85% of the roughly 390 genotyped donors.

Whole-study findings and limits: One variant, a missense change in DCLRE1C, was linked in a later analysis to TCR beta V- and J-gene trimming. In a later analysis, CMV-associated beta chains were mostly HLA-associated, it appeared.

Germline V gene lookup returns CDR1 MGHRA and CDR2 YSYEKL. V dropped 3 bases and J dropped 7; count of bases not matched to a gene: 15. There are 18 residues in the CDR3. In regard to this clone: The antigen remains undetermined.

Primers for the PCR totalled 60 Vbeta and 13 Jbeta. Some clones are missing from TCRdb's copy, which holds only in-frame ones; the method was immunoSEQ multiplex PCR. The table lists about 150,000 clones, 75% to 85% of them singletons. As for the donors, each was a healthy bone marrow donor. The V gene is TRBV4-1, the J gene TRBJ1-6; 7 bases map to TRBD1. The sequence was collected from a woman in her 40s in good health and CMV-seropositive. Sequencing used PBMCs. Written as DNA, the CDR3 is TGCGCCAGCAGCCAGGCAGGGGGAAGAGCCTCTTCCAATTCACCCCTCCACTTT. It is translated as CASSQAGGRASSNSPLHF.